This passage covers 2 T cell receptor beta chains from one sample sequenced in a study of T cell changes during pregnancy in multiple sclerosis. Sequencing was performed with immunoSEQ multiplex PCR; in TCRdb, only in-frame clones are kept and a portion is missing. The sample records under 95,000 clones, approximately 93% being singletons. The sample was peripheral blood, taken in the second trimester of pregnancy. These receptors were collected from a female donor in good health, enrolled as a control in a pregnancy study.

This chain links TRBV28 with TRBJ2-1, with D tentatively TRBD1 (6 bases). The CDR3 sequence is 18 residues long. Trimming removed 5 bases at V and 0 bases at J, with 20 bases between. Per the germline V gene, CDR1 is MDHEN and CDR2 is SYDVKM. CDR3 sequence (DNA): TGTGCCAGCAGTCCCCTCCTGACAGGACGGAGCTCCTACAATGAGCAGTTCTTC. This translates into CASSPLLTGRSSYNEQFF.

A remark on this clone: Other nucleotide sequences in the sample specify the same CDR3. CDR3 nucleotide sequence: TGTGCCAGCAGTGTAGCGGGAGGGCCGTTCAATGAGCAGTTCTTC. Translated, it gives CASSVAGGPFNEQFF. The chain recombines TRBV6-1 with TRBJ2-1; 11 positions match TRBD2. The CDR3 totals 15 residues. Per the germline V gene, CDR1 is MNHNS and CDR2 is SASEGT. The V gene end was trimmed by 4 bases and the J gene end by 6 bases; junction bases not matched to a gene: 5.